One and the same sample provided the 30 T cell receptor beta chains below, sequenced in a study of shared clonotypes between healthy human individuals. Profiled with immunoSEQ multiplex PCR; TCRdb holds only in-frame clones, not every one. Of 950,000 to 1,200,000 clones listed, 70% to 80% were seen once; the top ten hold roughly 0.83%. The source material was memory CD4+ T cells from PBMCs. Subset meaning: CD45RA-negative fraction. Source of these receptors: a man younger than 35 in good health. Some clones in this sample may be carry-over from other donors' samples.

The J gene is TRBJ2-7, the V gene TRBV7-9; D possibly matches TRBD1 or TRBD2 (6 bases each). Trimming took 5 bases from V and 6 from J, leaving 11 bases between them. The CDR3 totals 12 residues. Germline V gives CDR1 SEHNR, CDR2 FQNEAQ (reference sequence). Here the CDR3 reads CASSPRGREQYF. CDR3 coding DNA: TGTGCCAGCAGCCCCCGGGGGCGCGAGCAGTACTTC. The variable domain in full, completed from reference TRBV7-9 and TRBJ2-7, reads DTGVSQNPRHKITKRGQNVTFRCDPISEHNRLYWYRQTLGQGPEFLTYFQNEAQLEKSRLLSDRFSAERPKGSFSTLEIQRTEQGDSAMYLCASSPRGREQYFGPGTRLTVT.

This clone was seen a few times. This chain connects TRBV30 to TRBJ2-2, with D perhaps TRBD2 (6 bases). The germline V and J ends were trimmed by 1 base and 1 base, with 10 bases remaining between them. The CDR3 extends over 15 amino acids. Germline CDR1 and CDR2: GTSNPN and SVGIG (reference sequence). Written as DNA, the CDR3 is TGTGCCTGGAGTGGTGGTAGCGGGAACACCGGGGAGCTGTTTTTT. It is translated as CAWSGGSGNTGELFF. The full variable domain, with the rest looked up from reference TRBV30 and TRBJ2-2, is SQTIHQWPATLVQPVGSPLSLECTVEGTSNPNLYWYRQAAGRGLQLLFYSVGIGQISSEVPQNLSASRPQDRQFILSSKKLLLSDSGFYLCAWSGGSGNTGELFFGEGSRLTVL.

V and J are TRBV28 and TRBJ2-7, with D hard to call. Germline V gene sequence: CDR1 MDHEN, CDR2 SYDVKM. Trimming took 6 bases from V and 4 from J, leaving 16 bases between them. The CDR3 is made up of 14 amino acids. CDR3 sequence reads: CASRTRNRGYEQYF. The CDR3 coding sequence is TGTGCCAGCAGGACCCGGAATCGAGGATACGAGCAGTACTTC.

This rearrangement joins TRBV28 to TRBJ1-2; D is unresolved. Trimming removed 4 bases at V and 9 bases at J, with 12 bases between. The CDR3 contains 12 residues. Germline loops: CDR1 MDHEN, CDR2 SYDVKM. DNA of the CDR3: TGTGCCAGCAGTTCGACAAGCTCAAGCTACACCTTC. Translating gives CASSSTSSSYTF.

Ten or more counts support this clone. The rearrangement uses TRBV11-2 and TRBJ1-2, with 8 bases aligning to TRBD1. CDR1 is SGHAT, CDR2 FQNNGV, per germline. This CDR3 spans 14 amino acids. The V gene end was trimmed by 8 bases and the J gene end by 1 base; junction bases not matched to a gene: 6. CDR3 residues: CASRGTGGNYGYTF. The CDR3 coding sequence is TGTGCCAGCCGAGGGACAGGCGGTAACTATGGCTACACCTTC.

This clone was detected only a few times. The chain joins TRBV23-1 to TRBJ2-2; D is uncertain. TRBV23-1 is annotated as an ORF whose role is uncertain. V was cut by 6 bases and J by 2 bases, with 7 bases left in between. The CDR3 runs to 13 residues. CDR3 DNA sequence: TGCGCCAGCAGGCAGCGTAACACCGGGGAGCTGTTTTTT. Protein: CASRQRNTGELFF.

The rearrangement links TRBV30 to TRBJ1-2; D is undetermined. The CDR3 spans 20 residues. Trimming shortened V by 2 bases and J by 1 base, and 29 bases separated the two germline ends. The V gene's germline CDR1 is GTSNPN and CDR2 SVGIG (reference sequence). The CDR3 DNA reads TGTGCCTGGAGTCTATACTCGCCGTCCAGCGCGGGCCGATATAACTATGGCTACACCTTC. It encodes CAWSLYSPSSAGRYNYGYTF.

The CDR3 loop is CASSRDRMRDYGYTF. CDR3 sequence (DNA): TGCGCCAGCAGCCGGGACAGGATGAGGGACTATGGCTACACCTTC. The chain couples TRBV5-1 to TRBJ1-2; TRBD1 agrees at 8 bases. V shed 4 bases and J 3 bases; nucleotides not matched to a gene: 8. Germline assignment: CDR1 SGHRS and CDR2 YFSETQ. The CDR3 runs 15 residues.

The sample holds one count of this clone. The CDR3 reads CASSEQGIYGYTF. DNA for the CDR3: TGTGCCAGCAGTGAACAGGGTATCTATGGCTACACCTTC. J is TRBJ1-2 and V is TRBV6-9, with TRBD1 as a possible D gene (6 bases). V dropped 5 bases and J dropped 4 bases, with 11 bases sitting between them. Germline loops: CDR1 MNHGY, CDR2 SVAAGI. This CDR3 is built from 13 residues.

Comment on this clone: This sample includes further DNA sequences coding for the same CDR3. This chain connects TRBV6-5 to TRBJ1-2; D not certain. The germline V gene encodes CDR1 MNHEY and CDR2 SVGAGI. The length of the CDR3 is 11 residues. The V and J ends lost 4 bases and 8 bases respectively, with 8 bases between them. In DNA, the CDR3 is TGTGCCAGCAGTTCCCGCGGGGGCTACACCTTC. Translating it yields CASSSRGGYTF.

The chain joins TRBV27 to TRBJ2-7; TRBD1 agrees at 10 bases. This CDR3 has 15 amino acids. Germline V gives CDR1 MNHEY, CDR2 SMNVEV (reference sequence). Trimming took 5 bases from V and 0 from J; bases not matched to a gene: 4. The CDR3 protein is CASSQRDRGSYEQYF. In DNA, the CDR3 is TGTGCCAGCAGTCAGAGGGACAGGGGCTCCTACGAGCAGTACTTC.

V and J are TRBV30 and TRBJ2-7; 8 nucleotides agree with TRBD2. The CDR3 length is 15 residues. From germline, CDR1 is GTSNPN and CDR2 SVGIG (reference sequence). V was pared by 1 base and J by 0 bases, with 5 bases of the junction left unmatched. The CDR3 is CAWSGLAGLSYEQYF. The CDR3 bases are TGTGCCTGGAGTGGGCTAGCGGGTCTCTCCTACGAGCAGTACTTC.

The chain joins TRBV6-1 to TRBJ1-5; no firm D call. Germline V lookup: CDR1 MNHNS, CDR2 SASEGT. CDR3 size: 13 residues. Trimming shortened V by 6 bases and J by 9 bases, and 15 bases separated the two germline ends. CDR3 amino acids: CASRPRELGPQHF. In nucleotides, the CDR3 is TGTGCCAGCAGGCCACGGGAGTTAGGGCCCCAGCATTTT.

This sequence joins TRBV5-1 and TRBJ2-4; D uncertain. There are 18 residues in the CDR3. V lost 4 bases and J lost 0, with 20 bases in between. Germline CDR1 SGHRS, CDR2 YFSETQ. CDR3 bases: TGCGCCAGCAGCGCCGGCGGCACCACCCTGGGAGCCAAAAACATTCAGTACTTC. Amino acids: CASSAGGTTLGAKNIQYF. The variable domain in full, completed from reference TRBV5-1 and TRBJ2-4, reads KAGVTQTPRYLIKTRGQQVTLSCSPISGHRSVSWYQQTPGQGLQFLFEYFSETQRNKGNFPGRFSGRQFSNSRSEMNVSTLELGDSALYLCASSAGGTTLGAKNIQYFGAGTRLSVL.

The chain carries TRBV6-6 and TRBJ2-3; D ambiguous. This CDR3 region has 15 residues. V lost 6 bases to trimming and J lost 2 bases, with 15 bases between them. CDR1 MNHNY and CDR2 SVGAGI come from the germline V gene (reference sequence). The CDR3 protein is CASRSSLATTDTQYF. The CDR3 bases are TGTGCCAGCAGGTCTTCGCTGGCAACCACAGATACGCAGTATTTT.

The chain uses TRBV6-5 and TRBJ2-5, with unresolved D. Germline loops: CDR1 MNHEY, CDR2 SVGAGI. The CDR3 consists of 13 residues. V was cut by 5 bases and J by 2 bases, with 9 bases left in between. This chain's CDR3 is CASSPHGQETQYF. CDR3 sequence (DNA): TGTGCCAGCAGTCCACACGGGCAAGAGACCCAGTACTTC.

This rearrangement joins TRBV15 to TRBJ1-4, with 8 bases matching TRBD1. The CDR3 runs 16 residues. With 1 base clipped from V and 8 bases from J, the junction kept 9 bases outside the gene matches. Germline V gene sequence: CDR1 LNHNV, CDR2 YYDKDF (reference sequence). CDR3 sequence: CATSRGAQGAYEKLFF. The CDR3 nucleotides read TGTGCCACCAGCAGAGGGGCCCAGGGGGCCTACGAAAAACTGTTTTTT.

CDR3 amino acids: CASSFGLARRKEQFF. The DNA for the CDR3 is TGTGCCAGCAGTTTCGGACTAGCGCGTAGGAAGGAGCAGTTCTTC. The rearrangement joins TRBV27 to TRBJ2-1; 9 nucleotides line up with TRBD2. Trimming cost V 3 bases and J 10 bases; bases outside gene matches: 10. CDR3 length equals 15 residues. The germline V gene has CDR1 MNHEY and CDR2 SMNVEV (reference sequence).

The chain employs TRBV18 and TRBJ1-1; maybe TRBD1 (5 bases). Germline V CDR1 and CDR2: KGHSH, LQKENI. Trimming cost V 1 base and J 3 bases, with 9 bases left between them. The CDR3 consists of 14 residues. For the CDR3, the DNA is TGTGCCAGCTCACCACTCACGGGGGACACTGAAGCTTTCTTT. This encodes CASSPLTGDTEAFF.

The J gene is TRBJ2-3, the V gene TRBV5-6, with 10 bases identical to TRBD2. Germline CDR1 reads SGHDT; CDR2 reads YYEEEE. The CDR3 extends over 16 amino acids. V dropped 1 base and J dropped 2; count of bases not matched to a gene: 4. The CDR3 region is CASSLTSGRVTDTQYF. As DNA, the CDR3 is TGTGCCAGCAGCTTGACCAGCGGGAGGGTCACAGATACGCAGTATTTT.

The gene calls are TRBV11-2 and TRBJ2-5; D gene uncertain. The V end was cut by 2 bases, the J end by 4 bases, with 17 bases between. Germline V gene sequence: CDR1 SGHAT, CDR2 FQNNGV. The CDR3 sequence is 16 residues long. CDR3 amino acids: CASSLLPRALGETQYF. CDR3 nucleotides: TGTGCCAGCAGCTTACTCCCAAGGGCCCTCGGAGAGACCCAGTACTTC.

The chain recombines TRBV7-3 with TRBJ2-2, with TRBD2 matching 8 bases. CDR1 and CDR2 from the germline V gene are SGHTA and FQGTGA. The CDR3 is made up of 14 amino acids. Trimming cost V 8 bases and J 4 bases; bases outside gene matches: 6. This CDR3 reads CASGAGVVTGELFF. The CDR3, as DNA: TGTGCCAGCGGAGCGGGAGTCGTCACCGGGGAGCTGTTTTTT.

The sample holds one count of this clone. The V and J genes are TRBV6-1 and TRBJ2-1; D ambiguous. V dropped 2 bases and J dropped 3 bases, with 11 bases sitting between them. This CDR3 has 15 residues. CDR1 is MNHNS, CDR2 SASEGT, per germline. The CDR3 DNA reads as TGTGCCAGCAGTGAACCGGGTTTCAACTACAATGAGCAGTTCTTC. It yields the protein CASSEPGFNYNEQFF.

The V and J genes are TRBV18 and TRBJ1-1; maybe TRBD1 (6 bases). The V end was cut by 1 base, the J end by 0 bases, with 12 bases between. Germline CDR1 KGHSH, CDR2 LQKENI. This CDR3 is built from 16 residues. The CDR3 loop reads CASSPLLQGLNTEAFF. CDR3 in DNA: TGTGCCAGCTCACCACTCCTTCAGGGGTTGAACACTGAAGCTTTCTTT.

The chain has TRBV5-4 and TRBJ2-7, with D tentatively TRBD1 (5 bases). Looked up from germline, CDR1 is SGHNT and CDR2 is YYREEE (reference sequence). The CDR3 contains 12 residues. V gave up 5 bases and J gave up 4 bases, with 10 bases separating them. CDR3 loop: CASSFRGYEQYF. Here the CDR3 DNA reads TGTGCCAGCAGTTTTAGGGGATACGAGCAGTACTTC.

In this sample, this clone turned up once. The chain couples TRBV27 to TRBJ1-1; D remains unclear. CDR3 size: 13 residues. Germline CDR1 reads MNHEY; CDR2 reads SMNVEV (reference sequence). Trimming took 5 bases from V and 1 from J, leaving 8 bases between them. CDR3 protein: CASSRGRNTEAFF. The CDR3 region has the DNA TGTGCCAGCAGTCGGGGTAGGAACACTGAAGCTTTCTTT.

In its sample, this clone was seen once. The rearrangement links TRBV7-3 to TRBJ2-7, with a possible D match to TRBD2 (7 bases). CDR1 is SGHTA and CDR2 is FQGTGA in the germline V gene. This CDR3 spans 13 amino acids. V lost 5 bases, J lost 7 bases, and 15 bases lay in between. CDR3 in DNA: TGTGCCAGCAGCCTAGGGGGGGAAGGAGAGCAGTACTTC. It is translated as CASSLGGEGEQYF.

This rearrangement joins TRBV4-3 to TRBJ2-1, with TRBD2 matching over 8 bases. Unmatched junction bases numbered 18, after V lost 2 bases and J lost 6 bases. The length of the CDR3 is 19 residues. Germline V lookup: CDR1 LGHNA, CDR2 YSLEER. The CDR3 loop reads CASSQTRGAQRGRSNEQFF. The DNA of the CDR3 is TGCGCCAGCAGCCAAACTCGAGGAGCGCAGCGGGGGCGAAGCAATGAGCAGTTCTTC.

The chain carries TRBV6-5 and TRBJ1-2; 8 positions match TRBD1. The CDR3 has 15 amino acids. V dropped 8 bases and J dropped 0; count of bases not matched to a gene: 8. Germline V CDR1 and CDR2: MNHEY, SVGAGI. The CDR3 here is CASDKRTGSNYGYTF. DNA for the CDR3: TGTGCCAGCGACAAGAGGACAGGGTCTAACTATGGCTACACCTTC.

The V gene is TRBV25-1, the J gene TRBJ1-3, with no clear D. This CDR3 has 13 residues. Trimming shortened V by 7 bases and J by 4 bases, and 11 bases separated the two germline ends. Germline assignment: CDR1 MGHDK and CDR2 SYGVNS. As DNA, the CDR3 is TGTGCCAGCACCCTAGCGCCAGGAAACACCATATATTTT. Encoded protein: CASTLAPGNTIYF.